This T cell receptor beta chain was identified during a study of blood T cell repertoires in COVID-19. V was shortened by 0 bases and J by 6 bases, with 9 bases between the two germline ends. Germline CDR1 MNHEY, CDR2 SVGEGT. CDR3 length equals 13 residues. Original processing notes: It was from reference gene primer amplification that nucleated cell counts were estimated. TCRdb keeps only in-frame clones here, not all; method: immunoSEQ multiplex PCR. That table gives V, J and clone size, and the DNA gave D and trimming. The sample has over 300,000 clones; about 90% are singletons. The TCR comes from a man younger than 35 with active or convalescent COVID-19. This chain connects TRBV6-2 or TRBV6-3 to TRBJ2-7; D possibly corresponds to TRBD2 (6 bases). The sequenced material came from peripheral blood. CDR3 in amino acids: CASSYSGGTEQYF. CDR3 sequence (DNA): TGTGCCAGCAGTTACTCTGGGGGGACCGAGCAGTACTTC.